The rows below give T cell receptor beta chains drawn from one sample of a study of regulatory T cells in long-lasting Graves disease. Each CDR3 protein is one row after TCRdb ran MiXCR on the multiplex PCR reads. This table holds approximately 230,000 distinct CDR3 sequences, around 17% found once. The material was peripheral blood mononuclear cells (PBMCs), obtained at new diagnosis, from a patient treated with antithyroid drugs. These receptors all stem from a female donor with Graves disease. Each CDR3 is given with its conserved first and last residue.

j_gene,v_gene,CDR3aa
TRBJ1-1,TRBV19,CASSIGVRAGRTEAFF
TRBJ1-2,TRBV6-1,CASSPRAGDYGYTF
TRBJ2-5,TRBV20-1,CSARDLETQYF
TRBJ2-2,TRBV10-1,CASRALGAGELVF
TRBJ2-3,TRBV28,CASRPGGLAGSSTDTQYF
TRBJ2-6,TRBV6-5,CASSYQTVGANVLTF
TRBJ2-7,TRBV19,CASSPTGARDEQYF
TRBJ1-1,TRBV30,CAWDRESEAFF
TRBJ1-1,TRBV6-2/TRBV6-3,CASSHPGAVTEAFF
TRBJ1-6,TRBV2,CAGKRSDSPLHF
TRBJ1-4,TRBV30,CAGQGANEKLFF
TRBJ2-2,TRBV12-3/TRBV12-4,CASSLNGEPTGELFF
TRBJ2-2,TRBV20-1,CSAPGQGAGTGELFF
TRBJ2-7,TRBV20-1,CSARTTKQGYEQYF
TRBJ1-5,TRBV12-3/TRBV12-4,CASSLLGAQPQHF
TRBJ1-2,TRBV6-2/TRBV6-3,CASSYVGGPETF
TRBJ1-1,TRBV10-3,CAISSRGQGKEAFF
TRBJ2-3,TRBV2,CASSDGLAGADTQYF
TRBJ2-7,TRBV12-3/TRBV12-4,CASSPWAENYEQYF
TRBJ1-1,TRBV7-9,CASSHTSGTEAFF
TRBJ2-1,TRBV29-1,CSVDPGGYEQFF
TRBJ2-5,TRBV5-1,CASSLWLAGGAQETQYF
TRBJ2-1,TRBV18,CASSPRVAYEQFF